This TCR beta chain was found in a study of graft-versus-host responses after intestinal transplantation. Whole-study context: Isolated intestinal, liver-intestinal, or multivisceral transplants had been given to the recipients. Tacrolimus and steroids were given for two to three years to all recipients after anti-thymocyte globulin induction.

Overall study results and limits: Analysis identified GvH clones in recipient marrow, with some appearing first in ileum or blood. Among circulating GvH clones, peak levels were associated with early post-transplant declines in HvG clones.

On this clone: Its antigen is as yet unknown. A junction boundary mismatches the germline segment, possibly from a read error.

Assay used: immunoSEQ multiplex PCR; TCRdb lists only in-frame clones, some missing. The top ten hold 0.95% to 1.5% of the sample, which has approximately 110,000 clones, more than 85% seen once. Germline V gene lookup returns CDR1 LNHDA and CDR2 SQIVND (reference sequence). This CDR3 is built from 12 residues. This TCR was recovered from a human donor who was the organ donor for an intestinal transplant. The input for sequencing was unstimulated CD8+ T cells sorted from spleen or lymph node cells, taken before transplant. V usage is TRBV19 and J usage is TRBJ1-5; D is ambiguous. CDR3 bases: TGTGCCAGTAATATAGCCCATCAGCCCCAGCATTTT. The encoded protein is CASNIAHQPQHF.